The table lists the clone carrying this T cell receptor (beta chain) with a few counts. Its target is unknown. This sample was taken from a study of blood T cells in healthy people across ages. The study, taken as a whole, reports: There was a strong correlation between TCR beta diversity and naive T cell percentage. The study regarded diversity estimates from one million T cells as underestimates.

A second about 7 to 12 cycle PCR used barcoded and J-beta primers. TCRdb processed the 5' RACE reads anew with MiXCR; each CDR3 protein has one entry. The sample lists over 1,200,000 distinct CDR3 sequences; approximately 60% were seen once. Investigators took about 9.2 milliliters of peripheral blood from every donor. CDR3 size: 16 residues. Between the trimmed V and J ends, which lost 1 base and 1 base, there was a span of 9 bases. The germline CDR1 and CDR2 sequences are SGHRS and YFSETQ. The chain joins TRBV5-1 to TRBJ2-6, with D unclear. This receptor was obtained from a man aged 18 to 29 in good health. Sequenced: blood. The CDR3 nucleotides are TGCGCCAGCAGCTTGCTGCTTACATCTGGGGCCAACGTCCTGACTTTC. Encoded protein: CASSLLLTSGANVLTF. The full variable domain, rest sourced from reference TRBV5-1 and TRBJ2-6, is KAGVTQTPRYLIKTRGQQVTLSCSPISGHRSVSWYQQTPGQGLQFLFEYFSETQRNKGNFPGRFSGRQFSNSRSEMNVSTLELGDSALYLCASSLLLTSGANVLTFGAGSRLTVL.